Sequencing of this T cell receptor (beta chain) was carried out in a study of T cell responses to AZD1222 COVID-19 vaccine. The repertoire was sequenced with immunoSEQ multiplex PCR; TCRdb's copy has only in-frame clones and lacks some. In the table there are 140,000 to 150,000 clones, more than 85% of which are singletons. This clonotype was obtained from an adult in good health. The material sequenced was peripheral blood, taken on day 0 of AZD1222 vaccination.

The DNA of the CDR3 is TGTGCCAGCAGTTTAAATGCACTCGAGCAGTACTTC. It specifies CASSLNALEQYF. The rearrangement joins TRBV28 to TRBJ2-7; D uncertain. The CDR3 length is 12 residues. Trimming took 2 bases from V and 6 from J, leaving 8 bases between them. Per the germline V gene, CDR1 is MDHEN and CDR2 is SYDVKM.